The entry below gives a single T cell receptor beta chain sequence along with its context. This record comes from a study of T cells in Graves' hyperthyroidism and ophthalmopathy. Germline V lookup: CDR1 PRHDT, CDR2 FYEKMQ (reference sequence). Losses at the gene ends were 8 bases for V and 3 bases for J; bases not matched to a gene: 4. CDR3 length equals 12 residues. The investigators amplified TCR beta CDR3 regions from RNA transcripts. The HTBI set primed first-round TCR CDR3 RT-PCR. TCRdb recomputed calls from the multiplex PCR reads with MiXCR, one row per CDR3 protein. The sample carries a few hundred thousand distinct CDR3 sequences, 15% to 18% recorded once.

The sequence came from a woman aged 25 to 45 with Graves' hyperthyroidism. Sequenced sample: blood. The V gene is TRBV13, the J gene TRBJ2-7; 7 bases match TRBD2. CDR3 residues: CASASGNYEQYF. CDR3 sequence (DNA): TGTGCCAGCGCTAGCGGAAACTACGAGCAGTACTTC.